Below, 27 T cell receptor beta chains from the same sample are listed, as sequenced in a study of OX40 agonist ivuxolimab in advanced cancers. The data were produced by immunoSEQ multiplex PCR, yet TCRdb's version contains in-frame clones alone and is incomplete. The table shows around 45,000 clones, with roughly 88% occurring only once. Sequencing was performed on CD4+ or CD8+ T cells sorted from blood, taken in a trial of the OX40 agonist ivuxolimab. These receptors came from an adult with an advanced solid tumor such as melanoma, head and neck, liver or kidney cancer.

The genes are TRBV6-1 and TRBJ2-7; D could derive from TRBD1 or TRBD2 (5 bases each). The CDR3 covers 14 residues. The germline gives CDR1 MNHNS, CDR2 SASEGT. Trimming removed 5 bases from V and 1 base from J, with 12 bases in between. The DNA of the CDR3 is TGTGCCAGCAGTTTCCGAGGGGCGTCCTACGAGCAGTACTTC. Translated: CASSFRGASYEQYF.

The chain couples TRBV7-2 to TRBJ2-7; perhaps D is TRBD1 or TRBD2 (5 bases each). The germline V gene has CDR1 SGHTA and CDR2 FQGNSA. The CDR3 sequence is 15 residues long. Trimming stripped 5 bases from V and 4 bases from J, with 18 bases between. The CDR3 DNA reads as TGTGCCAGCAGCGTTAGCTCCGGGGCCGTTTACGAGCAGTACTTC. Encoded protein: CASSVSSGAVYEQYF.

V gene TRBV7-2 combines with J gene TRBJ1-3, with D possibly TRBD1 on 6 matching bases. The V gene's germline CDR1 is SGHTA and CDR2 FQGNSA. The CDR3 contains 15 residues. Trimming shortened V by 5 bases and J by 0 bases, and 11 bases separated the two germline ends. This CDR3 is CASSRDRNSGNTIYF. The CDR3 nucleotides read TGTGCCAGCAGCCGAGACAGGAACTCTGGAAACACCATATATTTT.

The chain carries TRBV6-1 and TRBJ2-7, with 8 bases matching TRBD2. The junction had 11 bases not matched to a gene; V was cut back by 7 bases and J by 9 bases. CDR3 length: 13 amino acids. Germline V gene sequence: CDR1 MNHNS, CDR2 SASEGT. Here the CDR3 DNA reads TGTGCCAGCATCGTGAGCGGGAGCCAGGGGCAGTACTTC. It yields the protein CASIVSGSQGQYF.

The gene calls are TRBV15 and TRBJ1-1; D may be TRBD1 (5 bases). Trimming cost V 3 bases and J 1 base, with 9 bases left between them. Germline V CDR1 and CDR2: LNHNV, YYDKDF (reference sequence). The CDR3 extends over 14 amino acids. CDR3 in amino acids: CATSSGGANTEAFF. In nucleotides, the CDR3 is TGTGCCACCAGCAGTGGAGGGGCGAACACTGAAGCTTTCTTT.

This sequence joins TRBV11-1 and TRBJ2-7, with TRBD1 as a possible D gene (5 bases). From germline, CDR1 is SGHAT and CDR2 FQDESV (reference sequence). CDR3 length: 13 residues. Deletions cut 3 bases from V and 0 bases from J, with 6 bases between. The CDR3 bases are TGTGCCAGCAGCTTGCAGGGCTCCTACGAGCAGTACTTC. Protein: CASSLQGSYEQYF.

The V call is TRBV27, the J call TRBJ1-5; D perhaps matches TRBD1 (5 bases). This CDR3 spans 13 amino acids. The germline V and J ends were trimmed by 3 bases and 4 bases, with 7 bases remaining between them. Germline V CDR1 and CDR2: MNHEY, SMNVEV (reference sequence). The CDR3 loop reads CASSFWGNQPQHF. The CDR3, as DNA: TGTGCCAGCAGTTTCTGGGGGAATCAGCCCCAGCATTTT.

This chain joins TRBV7-9 and TRBJ2-1; D remains ambiguous. V shed 2 bases and J shed 5 bases, with 10 bases lying between them. Germline values: CDR1 SEHNR, CDR2 FQNEAQ (reference sequence). This CDR3 is built from 14 residues. CDR3 nucleotide sequence: TGTGCCAGCAGCTTAACAGTCCGGGACAATGAGCAGTTCTTC. This gives the protein CASSLTVRDNEQFF.

The V call is TRBV4-3, the J call TRBJ2-1, with 10 positions matching TRBD2. V lost 0 bases to trimming and J lost 7 bases; unmatched junction nucleotides: 9. Germline CDR1 LGHNA, CDR2 YSLEER. This CDR3 is 17 amino acids long. CDR3 sequence reads: CASSQDRRSGGANEQFF. The CDR3 DNA reads as TGCGCCAGCAGCCAAGATAGGAGAAGCGGGGGGGCAAATGAGCAGTTCTTC.

This clone showed up just once. The chain carries TRBV18 and TRBJ2-1, with 8 bases lining up with TRBD1. V was clipped by 5 bases and J by 10 bases; unmatched bases: 4. CDR3 length: 12 residues. Germline values: CDR1 KGHSH, CDR2 LQKENI. The CDR3 DNA reads as TGTGCCAGCTCAGGACAGGGCGGAGAGCAGTTCTTC. Protein product: CASSGQGGEQFF.

The V and J genes are TRBV19 and TRBJ1-2, with D perhaps matching TRBD1 (6 bases). CDR3 size: 14 residues. From germline, CDR1 is LNHDA and CDR2 SQIVND (reference sequence). Trimming removed 3 bases from V and 1 base from J, with 9 bases in between. CDR3 sequence reads: CASSITGSNYGYTF. CDR3 DNA sequence: TGTGCCAGTAGTATCACAGGGAGTAACTATGGCTACACCTTC.

Comments on this clone: A read error may produce the germline difference seen at one junction end. V and J are TRBV6-1 and TRBJ1-1; TRBD1 might be the D (5 bases). Looked up from germline, CDR1 is MNHNS and CDR2 is SASEGT. The CDR3 loop spans 13 amino acids. The DNA of the CDR3 is TGTGTCAGCAGTGCGGGACGGAACACTGAAGCTTTCTTT. Translated: CVSSAGRNTEAFF.

The rearrangement uses TRBV9 and TRBJ2-7; the match to TRBD2 covers 11 bases. The CDR3 totals 15 residues. CDR1 and CDR2 from the germline V gene are SGDLS and YYNGEE. The V and J ends lost 5 bases and 2 bases, in that order; junction bases with no gene match: 6. The CDR3 DNA reads TGTGCCAGCAGTTTTACTAGCGGGAGCGCCTACGAGCAGTACTTC. Protein product: CASSFTSGSAYEQYF.

V is TRBV20-1 and J is TRBJ1-1; D possibly corresponds to TRBD1 (5 bases). Germline-derived CDR1 and CDR2 are DFQATT and SNEGSKA (reference sequence). With 3 bases removed from V and 10 bases from J, the gap between germline ends came to 9 bases. The CDR3 length is 10 residues. The CDR3 region is CSASGGVAFF. Written as DNA, the CDR3 is TGCAGTGCTAGTGGGGGGGTAGCTTTCTTT.

The chain combines TRBV30 with TRBJ2-2; D gene uncertain. Trimming removed 3 bases from V and 2 bases from J, with 13 bases in between. The V gene's germline CDR1 is GTSNPN and CDR2 SVGIG (reference sequence). The CDR3 loop spans 15 amino acids. CDR3 region: CAWSSPSPNTGELFF. The CDR3 DNA is TGTGCCTGGAGCTCGCCCAGCCCCAACACCGGGGAGCTGTTTTTT.

The V and J genes are TRBV9 and TRBJ2-3; D unclear. The CDR3 runs to 15 residues. Germline loops: CDR1 SGDLS, CDR2 YYNGEE. V shed 6 bases and J shed 1 base, with 15 bases lying between them. For the CDR3, the DNA is TGTGCCAGCACCCCCAGCGTCGCAGGCACAGATACGCAGTATTTT. This codes for CASTPSVAGTDTQYF.

This chain uses TRBV5-4 with TRBJ1-1; tentative D call: TRBD1 (5 bases). The CDR3 length is 14 residues. Germline lookup yields CDR1 SGHNT and CDR2 YYREEE (reference sequence). Trimming shortened V by 0 bases and J by 1 base, and 7 bases separated the two germline ends. The CDR3 reads CASSLAGTNTEAFF. The CDR3 DNA is TGTGCCAGCAGCTTGGCAGGGACGAACACTGAAGCTTTCTTT.

CDR3 sequence: CASSEIFRDEQFF. The CDR3 DNA is TGTGCCAGCAGTGAAATATTCCGGGACGAGCAGTTCTTC. The gene calls are TRBV25-1 and TRBJ2-1, with D perhaps assigned TRBD1 or TRBD2 (5 bases each). V lost 2 bases to trimming and J lost 10 bases, with 12 bases between them. Germline V gives CDR1 MGHDK, CDR2 SYGVNS. This CDR3 contains 13 residues.

This clone showed up just once. The rearrangement links TRBV19 to TRBJ2-7, with 12 bases fitting TRBD2. The CDR3 covers 14 residues. From germline, CDR1 is LNHDA and CDR2 SQIVND (reference sequence). V lost 5 bases and J lost 3; bases outside the gene matches: 2. This chain's CDR3 is CASSPGLAGYEQYF. The CDR3 DNA is TGTGCCAGTAGTCCGGGACTAGCGGGCTACGAGCAGTACTTC.

The chain is built from TRBV19 and TRBJ2-5; D possibly uses TRBD1 or TRBD2 (5 bases each). This CDR3 region has 13 residues. Germline CDR1 and CDR2: LNHDA and SQIVND (reference sequence). V was clipped by 5 bases and J by 4 bases, with 11 bases between them. In DNA form, the CDR3 reads TGTGCCAGTAGTTCCGGGACCCTAGAGACCCAGTACTTC. It translates to CASSSGTLETQYF.

The chain is built from TRBV15 and TRBJ2-7, with 9 bases matching TRBD1. The CDR3 spans 13 residues. J was trimmed by 3 bases and V by 6 bases; bases with no gene match: 3. The germline CDR1 and CDR2 sequences are LNHNV and YYDKDF (reference sequence). The CDR3 spells CATRQGAGYEQYF. The CDR3 nucleotides read TGTGCCACCAGACAGGGGGCGGGCTACGAGCAGTACTTC. The whole variable domain, filled in from reference TRBV15 and TRBJ2-7, reads DAMVIQNPRYQVTQFGKPVTLSCSQTLNHNVMYWYQQKSSQAPKLLFHYYDKDFNNEADTPDNFQSRRPNTSFCFLDIRSPGLGDTAMYLCATRQGAGYEQYFGPGTRLTVT.

The chain links TRBV7-2 to TRBJ1-2; D is unclear. The CDR3 is 14 residues long. From germline, CDR1 is SGHTA and CDR2 FQGNSA. The ends were cut back, 0 bases at V and 4 bases at J, with 9 bases in the middle. CDR3 residues: CASSLAGSIYGYTF. CDR3 coding DNA: TGTGCCAGCAGCTTAGCCGGGTCTATCTATGGCTACACCTTC.

The V gene is TRBV10-1, the J gene TRBJ1-1; D is undetermined. The germline gives CDR1 WNHNN, CDR2 SYGVQD (reference sequence). V shed 6 bases and J shed 0 bases, with 8 bases lying between them. CDR3 size: 13 residues. The CDR3 bases are TGCGCCAGCAGAGCCACAGTGAACACTGAAGCTTTCTTT. The encoded protein is CASRATVNTEAFF.

V is TRBV6-5 and J is TRBJ2-7, with 9 bases fitting TRBD1. V was pared by 6 bases and J by 5 bases, with 5 bases of the junction left unmatched. CDR3 length equals 13 residues. The V gene's germline CDR1 is MNHEY and CDR2 SVGAGI. The CDR3 here is CASRGTGKHEQYF. DNA for the CDR3: TGTGCCAGCAGGGGGACAGGGAAACACGAGCAGTACTTC.

V usage is TRBV12-5 and J usage is TRBJ1-4; weak D call: TRBD1 (5 bases). Germline CDR1 is LGHNT and CDR2 is FRNRAP. Trimming took off 6 bases at V and 8 bases at J, with 13 bases between the two ends. The CDR3 loop spans 13 amino acids. In DNA form, the CDR3 reads TGTGCTAGTGGGGAGGGGCTGGGCGAAAAACTGTTTTTT. It encodes CASGEGLGEKLFF.

The rearrangement joins TRBV5-4 to TRBJ2-7; possible D gene TRBD2, 6 bases. CDR3 length: 15 amino acids. From germline, CDR1 is SGHNT and CDR2 YYREEE (reference sequence). V dropped 5 bases and J dropped 4 bases, with 19 bases sitting between them. This CDR3 is CASSNSGTRPYEQYF. CDR3 nucleotide sequence: TGTGCCAGCAGTAATAGCGGAACGCGTCCATACGAGCAGTACTTC.

The chain employs TRBV7-9 and TRBJ1-2, with 7 bases identical to TRBD1. The ends lost 5 bases at V and 4 bases at J; junction bases unmatched: 7. The germline V gene has CDR1 SEHNR and CDR2 FQNEAQ (reference sequence). The CDR3 covers 14 residues. DNA of the CDR3: TGTGCCAGCAGCCCCCTAGGGGGCCTCTATGGCTACACCTTC. It specifies CASSPLGGLYGYTF.